What follows are 6 T cell receptor beta chains derived from one specimen sequenced in a study of T-cell memory formation after mild COVID-19. Via MiXCR, TCRdb re-called the 5' RACE reads, giving one row per CDR3 protein. The table has around 430,000 distinct CDR3 sequences, about 17% seen once. Input material: PBMCs or a T cell subset sorted from them (not recorded which). The receptors were gathered from a man between 18 and 29 years old who had mild COVID-19 (a few samples of this study predate the infection). Cell type and time point are not known.

The rearrangement uses TRBV4-2 and TRBJ1-2; a possible D gene is TRBD1 (6 bases). CDR3 size: 17 residues. Trimming stripped 0 bases from V and 2 bases from J, with 16 bases between. From germline, CDR1 is LGHNA and CDR2 YNFKEQ. The CDR3 loop reads CASSQETGRISNYGYTF. DNA for the CDR3: TGTGCCAGCAGCCAAGAAACAGGGCGAATATCAAACTATGGCTACACCTTC.

The rearrangement joins TRBV3-1 to TRBJ1-6; unclear D gene. Looked up from germline, CDR1 is LGHDT and CDR2 is YNNKEL (reference sequence). There are 14 residues in the CDR3. Trimming removed 1 base at V and 10 bases at J, with 11 bases between. The CDR3 protein is CASSQGGFQSPLHF. DNA for the CDR3: TGTGCCAGCAGCCAAGGTGGATTTCAATCACCCCTCCACTTT.

The V call is TRBV12-3 or TRBV12-4, the J call TRBJ2-3; 7 nucleotides line up with TRBD2. After removal of 1 base from V and 6 bases from J, the junction contained 1 base not matched to a gene. The CDR3 sequence is 13 residues long. Here the CDR3 reads CASSLGEGDTQYF. Here the CDR3 DNA reads TGTGCCAGCAGTTTAGGGGAGGGTGATACGCAGTATTTT.

The chain combines TRBV12-3 or TRBV12-4 with TRBJ1-5, with D hard to call. With 1 base removed from V and 4 bases from J, the gap between germline ends came to 5 bases. This CDR3 contains 13 residues. The CDR3 loop is CASSLEDNQPQHF. CDR3 sequence (DNA): TGTGCCAGCAGTTTAGAGGATAATCAGCCCCAGCATTTT.

CDR3 in DNA: TGTGCCAGCAGTGAGGGATTTGAAGCTTTCTTT. Translated, it gives CASSEGFEAFF. The rearrangement uses TRBV25-1 and TRBJ1-1; D gene unclear. CDR3 length equals 11 residues. Germline V gene lookup returns CDR1 MGHDK and CDR2 SYGVNS. Trimming removed 3 bases at V and 7 bases at J, with 6 bases between.

This clonotype was picked up a small number of times. The chain couples TRBV7-6 to TRBJ2-3, with 16 bases that match TRBD2. This CDR3 contains 18 residues. V trimming: 4 bases; J trimming: 0 bases; junction bases outside the gene matches: 4. From germline, CDR1 is SGHVS and CDR2 FNYEAQ. CDR3: CASSSGLAGGPSTDTQYF. CDR3 in DNA: TGTGCCAGCAGCTCGGGACTAGCGGGGGGGCCGAGCACAGATACGCAGTATTTT.